The sequence of this TCR beta chain was determined in a study of read filtering for tumor transcriptome and immune sequencing. About the research overall: Whole-transcriptome libraries were prepared after DNase treatment.

Study results and caveats: RNA-seq captured clonotypes less deeply and reliably than IR-seq. The CD138-negative fraction was mixed bone marrow immune cells, not pure T cells.

The germline V gene has CDR1 LGHNA and CDR2 YSLEER. The V gene lost 0 bases and the J gene lost 5 bases, with 23 bases spanning the gap. The CDR3 covers 18 residues. Bone marrow was sampled from every patient at the time of active disease. From roughly 400 ng of RNA, a library with molecular barcoded alpha/delta and beta/gamma adaptors was made. From the reads, TCRdb called clonotypes with MiXCR, one entry per CDR3 protein. This table has 130,000 or so distinct CDR3 sequences, less than 15% appearing once. This clonotype appeared many times. The target antigen is unknown. The sample comprised a population of CD138-negative cells sorted from bone marrow. The TCR was taken from a donor at least 40 years old with multiple myeloma. The V gene is TRBV4-3, the J gene TRBJ2-7; TRBD2 is a possible D gene (6 bases). The CDR3, as DNA: TGCGCCAGCAGCCAAGATATCCCGGCGGGACGCCCTGGGGACGAGCAGTACTTC. This codes for CASSQDIPAGRPGDEQYF.